This T cell receptor beta chain was profiled in a study of regulatory T cells in long-lasting Graves disease. General observations from the study: When disease was persistent, TRBV28, TRBJ1-2 and TRBJ2-5 were the favored segments.

Through Arm-PCR of CDR3 regions and iRepertoire HTBI primers, TCR beta libraries were built. TCRdb independently ran MiXCR on the multiplex PCR reads; one entry per CDR3 protein. Counted here are 580,000 or so distinct CDR3 sequences, roughly a sixth occurring once; the ten biggest clones make up around 12%. The V gene lost 2 bases and the J gene lost 2 bases, with 13 bases spanning the gap. The CDR3 has 14 amino acids. Germline V gene data show CDR1 as DFQATT and CDR2 as SNEGSKA (reference sequence). To note about this clonotype: Its antigen is currently unknown.

Stated time point: newly diagnosed GD, antithyroid drugs for less than 3 months. Construction of the TCR library relied on RNA isolated from PBMCs. American Thyroid Association guidelines served as the basis for diagnosing Graves' disease. This same sample was also taken into another study, of T cells in Graves' hyperthyroidism and ophthalmopathy. That paper notes: First-round RT-PCR with HTBI primers amplified the TCR CDR3 region.

V gene TRBV20-1 combines with J gene TRBJ2-7, with D perhaps assigned TRBD1 or TRBD2 (5 bases each). The sequence derives from a young man with Graves disease. The material sequenced was peripheral blood mononuclear cells (PBMCs), taken at new diagnosis, from a patient treated with antithyroid drugs. The CDR3 sequence: CSARLSGTPYEQYF. The CDR3 DNA sequence: TGCAGTGCTAGATTAAGTGGGACCCCCTACGAGCAGTACTTC.